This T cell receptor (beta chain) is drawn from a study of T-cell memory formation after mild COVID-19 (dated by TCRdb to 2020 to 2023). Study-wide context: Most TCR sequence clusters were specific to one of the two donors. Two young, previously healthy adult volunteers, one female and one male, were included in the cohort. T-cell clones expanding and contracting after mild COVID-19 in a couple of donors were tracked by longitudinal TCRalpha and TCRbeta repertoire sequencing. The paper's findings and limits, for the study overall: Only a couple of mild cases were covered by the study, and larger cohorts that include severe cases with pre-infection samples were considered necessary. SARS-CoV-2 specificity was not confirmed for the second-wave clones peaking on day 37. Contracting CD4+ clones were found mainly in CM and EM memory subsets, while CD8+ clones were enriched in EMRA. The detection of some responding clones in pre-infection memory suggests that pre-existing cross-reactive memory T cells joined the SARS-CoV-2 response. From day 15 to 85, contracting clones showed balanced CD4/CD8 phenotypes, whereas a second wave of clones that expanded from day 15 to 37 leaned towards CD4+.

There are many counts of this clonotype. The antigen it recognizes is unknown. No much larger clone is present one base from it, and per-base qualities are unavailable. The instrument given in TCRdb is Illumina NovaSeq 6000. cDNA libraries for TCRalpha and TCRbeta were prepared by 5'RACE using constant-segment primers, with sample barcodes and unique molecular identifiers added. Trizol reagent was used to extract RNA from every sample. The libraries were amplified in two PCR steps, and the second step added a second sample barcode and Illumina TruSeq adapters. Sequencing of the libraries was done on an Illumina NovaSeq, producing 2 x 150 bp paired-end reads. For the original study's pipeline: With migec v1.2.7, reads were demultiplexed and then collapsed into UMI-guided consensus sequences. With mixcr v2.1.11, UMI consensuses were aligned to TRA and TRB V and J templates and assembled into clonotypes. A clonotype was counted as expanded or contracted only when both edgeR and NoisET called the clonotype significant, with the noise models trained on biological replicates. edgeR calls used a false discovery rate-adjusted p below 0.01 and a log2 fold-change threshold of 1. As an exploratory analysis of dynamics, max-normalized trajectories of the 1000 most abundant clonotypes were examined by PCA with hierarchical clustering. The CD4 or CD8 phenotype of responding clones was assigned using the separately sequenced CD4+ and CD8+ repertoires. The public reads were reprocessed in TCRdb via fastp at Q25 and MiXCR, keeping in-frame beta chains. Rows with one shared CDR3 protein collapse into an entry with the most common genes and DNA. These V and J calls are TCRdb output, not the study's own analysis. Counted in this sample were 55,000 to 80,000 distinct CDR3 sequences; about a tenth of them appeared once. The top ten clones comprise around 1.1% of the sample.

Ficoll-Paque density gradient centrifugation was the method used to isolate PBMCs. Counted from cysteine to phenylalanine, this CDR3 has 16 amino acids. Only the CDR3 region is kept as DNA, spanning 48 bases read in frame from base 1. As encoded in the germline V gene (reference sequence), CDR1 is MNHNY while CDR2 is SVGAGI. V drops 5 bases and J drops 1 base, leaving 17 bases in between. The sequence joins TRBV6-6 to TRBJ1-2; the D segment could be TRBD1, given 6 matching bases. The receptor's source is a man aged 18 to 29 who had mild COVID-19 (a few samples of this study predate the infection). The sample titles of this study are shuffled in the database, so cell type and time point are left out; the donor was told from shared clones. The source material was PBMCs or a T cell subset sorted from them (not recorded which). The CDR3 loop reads CASSDGGEGGNYGYTF. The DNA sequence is TGTGCCAGCAGTGACGGAGGGGAAGGGGGTAACTATGGCTACACCTTC.